This T cell receptor beta chain was captured by sequencing in a study of T cell repertoires in cytomegalovirus infection. Overall study: An indication of both CMV infection and matching HLA type came from public TCR beta signatures. Study-wide findings and caveats: CMV-specific TCR beta clonotypes restricted by HLA-C dominated the ex vivo response.

In germline, CDR1 is LNHDA, CDR2 SQIVND (reference sequence). CDR3 length equals 15 residues. V was cut by 1 base and J by 1 base, with 8 bases left in between. In its sample, this clonotype was seen a few times. Its antigen is still unknown. TCRdb re-called the reads with MiXCR, one entry per CDR3 protein. The sample comprises some 220,000 distinct CDR3 sequences, over 9% of which are singletons, and about 1.5% rests with the top ten. The sequenced sample was PBMCs. V and J are TRBV19 and TRBJ2-1, with D perhaps TRBD1 (6 bases). The sequence came from a human donor in good health (CMV status not recorded). Some clones in this sample may be carry-over from other donors' samples. The CDR3 is CASSIARGSYNEQFF. The CDR3 DNA follows: TGTGCCAGTAGTATAGCAAGGGGGTCCTACAATGAGCAGTTCTTC.